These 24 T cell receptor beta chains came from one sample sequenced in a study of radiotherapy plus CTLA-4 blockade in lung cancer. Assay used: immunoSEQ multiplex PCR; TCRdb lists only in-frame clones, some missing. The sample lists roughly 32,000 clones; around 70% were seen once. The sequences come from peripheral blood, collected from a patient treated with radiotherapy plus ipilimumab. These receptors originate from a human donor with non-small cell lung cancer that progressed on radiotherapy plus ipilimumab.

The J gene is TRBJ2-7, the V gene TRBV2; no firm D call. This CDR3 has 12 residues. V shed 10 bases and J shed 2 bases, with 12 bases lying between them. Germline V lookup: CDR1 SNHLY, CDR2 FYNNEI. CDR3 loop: CAKGAPTYEQYF. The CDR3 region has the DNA TGTGCCAAAGGCGCCCCAACCTACGAGCAGTACTTC.

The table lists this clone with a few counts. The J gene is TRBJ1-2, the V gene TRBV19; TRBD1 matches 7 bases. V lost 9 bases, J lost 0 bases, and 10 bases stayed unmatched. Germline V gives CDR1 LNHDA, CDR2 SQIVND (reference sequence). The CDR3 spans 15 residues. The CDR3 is CASRLGGRANYGYTF. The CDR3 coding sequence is TGTGCCAGCCGTTTAGGGGGCCGAGCTAACTATGGCTACACCTTC.

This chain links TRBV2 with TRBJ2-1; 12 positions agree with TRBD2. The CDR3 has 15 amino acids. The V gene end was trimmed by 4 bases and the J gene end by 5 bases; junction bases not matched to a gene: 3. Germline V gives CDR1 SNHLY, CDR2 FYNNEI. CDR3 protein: CASSARTSGDNEQFF. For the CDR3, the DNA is TGTGCCAGCAGTGCAAGGACTAGCGGGGACAATGAGCAGTTCTTC.

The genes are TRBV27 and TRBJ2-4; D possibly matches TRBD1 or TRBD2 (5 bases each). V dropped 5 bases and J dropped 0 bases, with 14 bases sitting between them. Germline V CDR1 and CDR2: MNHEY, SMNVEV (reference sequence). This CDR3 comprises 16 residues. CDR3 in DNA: TGTGCCAGCAGTCCGGGGCCCTCCGGAGCCAAAAACATTCAGTACTTC. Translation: CASSPGPSGAKNIQYF.

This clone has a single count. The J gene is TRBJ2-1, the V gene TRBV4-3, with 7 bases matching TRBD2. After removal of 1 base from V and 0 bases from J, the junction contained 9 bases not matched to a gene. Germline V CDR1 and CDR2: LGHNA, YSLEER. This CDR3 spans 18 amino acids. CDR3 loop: CASSQAYGRGNSYNEQFF. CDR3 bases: TGCGCCAGCAGCCAAGCTTACGGGCGGGGGAACTCCTACAATGAGCAGTTCTTC.

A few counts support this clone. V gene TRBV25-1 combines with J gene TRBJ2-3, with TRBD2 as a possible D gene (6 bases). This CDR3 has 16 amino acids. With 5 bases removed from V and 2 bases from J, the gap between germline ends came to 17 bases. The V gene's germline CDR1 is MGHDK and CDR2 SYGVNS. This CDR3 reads CASSPIGAGYTDTQYF. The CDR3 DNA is TGTGCCAGCAGTCCGATAGGAGCGGGTTACACAGATACGCAGTATTTT.

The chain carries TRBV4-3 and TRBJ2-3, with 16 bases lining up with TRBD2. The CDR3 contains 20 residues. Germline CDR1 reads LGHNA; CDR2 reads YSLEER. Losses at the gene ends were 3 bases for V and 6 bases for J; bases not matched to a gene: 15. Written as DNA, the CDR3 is TGCGCCAGCAGCCACCGACTCCCCGGGACTAGCGGGGGGGCCAGGGATACGCAGTATTTT. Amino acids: CASSHRLPGTSGGARDTQYF.

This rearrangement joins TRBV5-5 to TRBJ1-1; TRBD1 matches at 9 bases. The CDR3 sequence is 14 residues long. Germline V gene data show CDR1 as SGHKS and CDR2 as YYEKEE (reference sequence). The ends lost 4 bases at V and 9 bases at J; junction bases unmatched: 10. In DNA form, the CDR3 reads TGTGCCAGCAGCCCCCGGGACAGGGCACCAAAAGCTTTCTTT. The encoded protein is CASSPRDRAPKAFF.

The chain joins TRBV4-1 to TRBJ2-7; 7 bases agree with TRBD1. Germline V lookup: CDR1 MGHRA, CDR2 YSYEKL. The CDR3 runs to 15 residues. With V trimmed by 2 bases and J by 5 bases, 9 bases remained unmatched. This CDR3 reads CASSQFLDRTHEQYF. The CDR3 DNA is TGCGCCAGCAGCCAATTCCTGGACAGGACCCACGAGCAGTACTTC.

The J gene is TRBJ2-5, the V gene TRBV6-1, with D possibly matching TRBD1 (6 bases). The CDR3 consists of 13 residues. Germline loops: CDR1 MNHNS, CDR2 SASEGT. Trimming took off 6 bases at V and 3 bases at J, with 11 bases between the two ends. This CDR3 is CASRQGKKETQYF. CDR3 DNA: TGTGCCAGCAGACAGGGCAAGAAAGAGACCCAGTACTTC.

CDR3 DNA sequence: TGTGCCAGCAGCTTAGGTACAGAGGACGAGCAGTACTTC. Its protein product is CASSLGTEDEQYF. The chain is built from TRBV7-3 and TRBJ2-7; D uncertain. This CDR3 comprises 13 residues. The germline gives CDR1 SGHTA, CDR2 FQGTGA. V lost 2 bases and J 5 bases, leaving 10 bases between the germline ends.

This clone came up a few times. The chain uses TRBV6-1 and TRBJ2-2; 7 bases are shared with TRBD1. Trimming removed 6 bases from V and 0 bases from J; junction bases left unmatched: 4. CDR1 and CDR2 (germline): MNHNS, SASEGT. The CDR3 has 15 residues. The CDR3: CASSVGGPNTGELFF. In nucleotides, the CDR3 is TGTGCCAGCAGCGTAGGGGGCCCGAACACCGGGGAGCTGTTTTTT.

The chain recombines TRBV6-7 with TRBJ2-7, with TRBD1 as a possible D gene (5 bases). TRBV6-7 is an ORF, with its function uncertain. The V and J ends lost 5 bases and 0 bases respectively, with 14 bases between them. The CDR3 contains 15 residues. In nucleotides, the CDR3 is TGTGCCAGCAGTCTTGGTAGGGGTACCTCCTACGAGCAGTACTTC. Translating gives CASSLGRGTSYEQYF.

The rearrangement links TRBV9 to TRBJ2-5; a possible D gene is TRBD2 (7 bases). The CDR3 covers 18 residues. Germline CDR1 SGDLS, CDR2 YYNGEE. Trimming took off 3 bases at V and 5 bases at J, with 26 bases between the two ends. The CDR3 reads CASSGGNPSRGRAETQYF. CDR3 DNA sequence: TGTGCCAGCAGCGGTGGGAACCCCTCGCGGGGGCGAGCGGAGACCCAGTACTTC.

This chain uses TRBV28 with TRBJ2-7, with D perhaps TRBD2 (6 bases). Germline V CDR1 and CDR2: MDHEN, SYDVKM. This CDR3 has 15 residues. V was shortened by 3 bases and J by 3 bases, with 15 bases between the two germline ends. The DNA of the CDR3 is TGTGCCAGCAGTTTTGGCGGAACGGGACTCTACGAGCAGTACTTC. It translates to CASSFGGTGLYEQYF.

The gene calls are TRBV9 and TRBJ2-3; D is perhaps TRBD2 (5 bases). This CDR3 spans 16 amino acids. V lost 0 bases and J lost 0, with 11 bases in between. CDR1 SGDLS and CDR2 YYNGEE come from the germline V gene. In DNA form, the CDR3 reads TGTGCCAGCAGCGTAGAAGCCCGCGGGAGCACAGATACGCAGTATTTT. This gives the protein CASSVEARGSTDTQYF.

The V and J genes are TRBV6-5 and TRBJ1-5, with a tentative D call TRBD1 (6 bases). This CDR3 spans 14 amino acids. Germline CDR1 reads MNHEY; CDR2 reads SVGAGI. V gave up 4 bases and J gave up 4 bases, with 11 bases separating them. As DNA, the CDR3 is TGTGCCAGCAGTTTCGGGGGCGATAATCAGCCCCAGCATTTT. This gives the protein CASSFGGDNQPQHF.

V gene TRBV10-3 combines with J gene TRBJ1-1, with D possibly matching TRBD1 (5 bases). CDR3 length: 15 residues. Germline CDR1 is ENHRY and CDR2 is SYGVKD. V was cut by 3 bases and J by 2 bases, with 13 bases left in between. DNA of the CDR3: TGTGCCATCAGTGACACATTGACAGTAAACACTGAAGCTTTCTTT. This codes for CAISDTLTVNTEAFF.

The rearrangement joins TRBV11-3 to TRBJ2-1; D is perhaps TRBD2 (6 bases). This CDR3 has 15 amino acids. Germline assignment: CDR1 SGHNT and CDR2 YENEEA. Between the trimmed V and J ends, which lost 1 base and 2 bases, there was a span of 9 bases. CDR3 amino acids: CASSLAGVPYNEQFF. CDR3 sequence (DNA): TGTGCCAGCAGCTTAGCGGGAGTCCCCTACAATGAGCAGTTCTTC.

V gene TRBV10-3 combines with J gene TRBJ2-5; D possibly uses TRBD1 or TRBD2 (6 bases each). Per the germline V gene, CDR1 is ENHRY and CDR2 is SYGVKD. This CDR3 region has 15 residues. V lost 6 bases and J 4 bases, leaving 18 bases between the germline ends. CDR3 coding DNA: TGTGCCATCAGGGCCAAAGGGGGGTTGGGAGAGACCCAGTACTTC. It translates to CAIRAKGGLGETQYF.

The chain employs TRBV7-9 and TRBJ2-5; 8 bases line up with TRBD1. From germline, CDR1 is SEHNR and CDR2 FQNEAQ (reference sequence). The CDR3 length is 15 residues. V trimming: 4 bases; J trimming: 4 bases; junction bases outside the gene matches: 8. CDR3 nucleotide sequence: TGTGCCAGCAGCTCACGGACAGGGCTGGTAGAGACCCAGTACTTC. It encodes CASSSRTGLVETQYF.

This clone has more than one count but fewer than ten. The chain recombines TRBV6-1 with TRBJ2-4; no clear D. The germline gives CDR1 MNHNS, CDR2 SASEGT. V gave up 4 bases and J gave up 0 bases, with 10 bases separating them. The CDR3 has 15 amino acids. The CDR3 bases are TGTGCCAGCAGTGGGGGTAGTCTAGCCAAAAACATTCAGTACTTC. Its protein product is CASSGGSLAKNIQYF.

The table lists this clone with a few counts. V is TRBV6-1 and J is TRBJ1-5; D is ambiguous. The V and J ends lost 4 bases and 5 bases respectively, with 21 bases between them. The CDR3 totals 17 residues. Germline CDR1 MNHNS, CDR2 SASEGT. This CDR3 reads CASSGVGGIPTDQPQHF. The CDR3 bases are TGTGCCAGCAGTGGAGTCGGCGGAATCCCGACCGATCAGCCCCAGCATTTT.

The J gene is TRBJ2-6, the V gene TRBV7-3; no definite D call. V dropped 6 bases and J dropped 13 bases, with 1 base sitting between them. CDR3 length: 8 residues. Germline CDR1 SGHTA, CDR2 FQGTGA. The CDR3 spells CASRVLTF. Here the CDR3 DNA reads TGTGCCAGCAGAGTCCTGACTTTC. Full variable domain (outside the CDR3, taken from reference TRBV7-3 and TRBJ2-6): GAGVSQTPSNKVTEKGKYVELRCDPISGHTALYWYRQSLGQGPEFLIYFQGTGAADDSGLPNDRFFAVRPEGSVSTLKIQRTERGDSAVYLCASRVLTFGAGSRLTVL.